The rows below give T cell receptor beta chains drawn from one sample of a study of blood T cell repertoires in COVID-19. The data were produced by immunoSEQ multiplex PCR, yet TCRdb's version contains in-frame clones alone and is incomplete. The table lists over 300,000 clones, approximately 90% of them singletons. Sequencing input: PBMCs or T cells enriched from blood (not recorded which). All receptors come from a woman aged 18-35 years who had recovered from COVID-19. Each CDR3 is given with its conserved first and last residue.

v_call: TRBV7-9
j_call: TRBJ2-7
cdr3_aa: CASSRQGASYEQYF

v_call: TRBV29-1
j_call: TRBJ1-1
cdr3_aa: CSVEPRLVMNTEAFF

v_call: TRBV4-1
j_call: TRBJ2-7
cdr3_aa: CASSPLGPGQGPYEQYF

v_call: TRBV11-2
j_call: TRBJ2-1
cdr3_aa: CASSLAVQDEQFF

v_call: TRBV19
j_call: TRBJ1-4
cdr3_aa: CASSIQGLEKLFF

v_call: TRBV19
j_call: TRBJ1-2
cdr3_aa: CASGWRAGSNGYTF

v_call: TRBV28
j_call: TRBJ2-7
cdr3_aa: CASSWGTGGSPPYEQYF

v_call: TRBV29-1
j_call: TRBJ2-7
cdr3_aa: CSVGSMGTGEQYF

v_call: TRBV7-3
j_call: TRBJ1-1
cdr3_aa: CASRRGGTAVEAFF

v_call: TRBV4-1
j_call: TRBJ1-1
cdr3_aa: CASSQVSGGRVDMNTEAFF

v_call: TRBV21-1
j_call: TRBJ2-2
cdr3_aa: CASSRGSGELFF

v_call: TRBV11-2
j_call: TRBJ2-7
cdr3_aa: CASSKRERTSGSRYEQYF

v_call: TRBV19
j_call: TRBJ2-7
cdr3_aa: CASTPGGQGAYEQYF

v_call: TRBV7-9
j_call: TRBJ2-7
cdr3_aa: CASSLAQGAGEQYF

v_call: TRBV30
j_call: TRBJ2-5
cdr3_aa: CAWSVKGETQYF